The TCR beta chain described here comes from a study of cytomegalovirus exposure and HLA in healthy donors. The repertoire was sequenced with immunoSEQ multiplex PCR; TCRdb's copy has only in-frame clones and lacks some. The sample shows fewer than 250,000 clones, about 87% of them seen only once. Whole-study results and caveats: In the 120 validation repertoires, 94% of cluster scores exceeded 0, per a later analysis. Reported results showed that the classifier diagnosed cytomegalovirus status with high specificity and sensitivity.

The CDR3 sequence is 14 residues long. Germline V gene sequence: CDR1 SGHRS, CDR2 YFSETQ. Germline trimming cut 1 base from V and 5 bases from J; bases unmatched to any gene: 6. A word on this clone: Its target is not known.

Sequenced: PBMCs. The genes are TRBV5-1 and TRBJ2-7; TRBD1 aligns across 7 bases. This receptor was identified in a man younger than 30 in good health and CMV-seronegative. Here the CDR3 DNA reads TGCGCCAGCAGCTTGATTCAGGGGGAGAACGAGCAGTACTTC. Amino acid sequence: CASSLIQGENEQYF.